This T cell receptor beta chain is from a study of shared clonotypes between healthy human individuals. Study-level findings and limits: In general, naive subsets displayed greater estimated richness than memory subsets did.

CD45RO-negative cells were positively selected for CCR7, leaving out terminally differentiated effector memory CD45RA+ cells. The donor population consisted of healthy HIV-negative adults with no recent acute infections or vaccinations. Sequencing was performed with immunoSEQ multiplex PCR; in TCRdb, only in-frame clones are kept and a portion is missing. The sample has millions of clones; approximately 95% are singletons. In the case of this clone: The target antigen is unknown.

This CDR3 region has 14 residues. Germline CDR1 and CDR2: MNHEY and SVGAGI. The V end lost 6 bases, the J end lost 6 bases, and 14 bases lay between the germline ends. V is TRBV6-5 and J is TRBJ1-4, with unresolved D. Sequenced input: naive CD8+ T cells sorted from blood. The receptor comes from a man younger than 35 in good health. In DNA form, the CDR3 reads TGTGCCAGCAGCCACCAGGCACCGGATGAAAAACTGTTTTTT. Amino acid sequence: CASSHQAPDEKLFF.